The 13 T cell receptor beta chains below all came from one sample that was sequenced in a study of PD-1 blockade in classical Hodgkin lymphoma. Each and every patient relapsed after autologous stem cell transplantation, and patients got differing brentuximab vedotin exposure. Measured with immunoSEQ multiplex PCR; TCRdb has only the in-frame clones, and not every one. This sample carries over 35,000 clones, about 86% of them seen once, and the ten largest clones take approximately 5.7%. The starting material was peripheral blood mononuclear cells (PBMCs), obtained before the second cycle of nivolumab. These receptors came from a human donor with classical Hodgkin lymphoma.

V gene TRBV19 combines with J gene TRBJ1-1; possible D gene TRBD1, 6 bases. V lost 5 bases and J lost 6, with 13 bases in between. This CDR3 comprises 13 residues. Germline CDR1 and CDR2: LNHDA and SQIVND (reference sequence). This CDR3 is CASSSQGIAEAFF. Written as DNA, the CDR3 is TGTGCCAGTAGTTCACAGGGAATAGCTGAAGCTTTCTTT.

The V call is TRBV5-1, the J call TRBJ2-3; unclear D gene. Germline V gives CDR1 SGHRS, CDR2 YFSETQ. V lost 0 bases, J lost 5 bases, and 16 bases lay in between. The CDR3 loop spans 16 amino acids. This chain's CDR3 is CASSLAAKTVGDTQYF. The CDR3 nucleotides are TGCGCCAGCAGCTTGGCAGCCAAGACGGTAGGAGATACGCAGTATTTT.

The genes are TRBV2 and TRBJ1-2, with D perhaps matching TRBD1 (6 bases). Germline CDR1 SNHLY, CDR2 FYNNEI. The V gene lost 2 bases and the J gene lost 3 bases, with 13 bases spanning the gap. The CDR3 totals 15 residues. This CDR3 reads CASSETWTEYYGYTF. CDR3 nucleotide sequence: TGTGCCAGCAGTGAAACTTGGACAGAGTACTATGGCTACACCTTC.

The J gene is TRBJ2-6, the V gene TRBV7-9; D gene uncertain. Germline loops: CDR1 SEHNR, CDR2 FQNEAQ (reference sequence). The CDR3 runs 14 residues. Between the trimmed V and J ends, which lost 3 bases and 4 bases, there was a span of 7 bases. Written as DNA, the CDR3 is TGTGCCAGCAGCTTCGGAGTAGGGGCCAACGTCCTGACTTTC. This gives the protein CASSFGVGANVLTF.

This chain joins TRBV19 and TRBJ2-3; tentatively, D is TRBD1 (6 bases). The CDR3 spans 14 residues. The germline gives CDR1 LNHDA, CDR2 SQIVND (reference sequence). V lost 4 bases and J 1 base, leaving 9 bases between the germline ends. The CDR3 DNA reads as TGTGCCAGTAGTACGACAGGAGGCACAGATACGCAGTATTTT. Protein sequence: CASSTTGGTDTQYF.

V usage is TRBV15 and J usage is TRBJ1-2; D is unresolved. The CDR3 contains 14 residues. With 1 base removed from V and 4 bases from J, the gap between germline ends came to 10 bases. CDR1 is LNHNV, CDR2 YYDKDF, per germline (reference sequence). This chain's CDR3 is CATSRAVSTYGYTF. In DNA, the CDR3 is TGTGCCACCAGCAGAGCAGTTAGTACCTATGGCTACACCTTC.

CDR3 residues: CASSFKVSSTRYGYTF. In DNA, the CDR3 is TGTGCCAGCAGTTTTAAAGTCTCCTCGACTAGGTATGGCTACACCTTC. The genes are TRBV6-5 and TRBJ1-2; no clear D. Germline loops: CDR1 MNHEY, CDR2 SVGAGI. The germline V and J ends were trimmed by 4 bases and 5 bases, with 20 bases remaining between them. CDR3 length equals 16 residues.

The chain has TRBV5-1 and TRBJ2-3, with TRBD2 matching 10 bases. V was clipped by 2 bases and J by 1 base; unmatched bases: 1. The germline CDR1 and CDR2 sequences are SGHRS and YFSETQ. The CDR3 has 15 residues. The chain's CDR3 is CASSFGTSGTDTQYF. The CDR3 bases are TGCGCCAGCAGCTTTGGGACTAGCGGCACAGATACGCAGTATTTT. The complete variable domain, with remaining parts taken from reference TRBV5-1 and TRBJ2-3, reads KAGVTQTPRYLIKTRGQQVTLSCSPISGHRSVSWYQQTPGQGLQFLFEYFSETQRNKGNFPGRFSGRQFSNSRSEMNVSTLELGDSALYLCASSFGTSGTDTQYFGPGTRLTVL.

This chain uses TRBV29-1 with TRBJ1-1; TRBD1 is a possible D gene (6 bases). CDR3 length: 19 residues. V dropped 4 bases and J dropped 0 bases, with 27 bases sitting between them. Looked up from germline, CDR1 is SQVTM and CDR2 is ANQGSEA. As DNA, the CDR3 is TGCAGCGTTGTAAACCGGCTCGGGGGCGGGGGGCTCATGAACACTGAAGCTTTCTTT. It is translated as CSVVNRLGGGGLMNTEAFF.

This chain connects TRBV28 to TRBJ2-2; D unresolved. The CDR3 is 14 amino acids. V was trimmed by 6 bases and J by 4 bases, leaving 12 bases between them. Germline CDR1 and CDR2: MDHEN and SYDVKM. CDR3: CASRIRVSTGELFF. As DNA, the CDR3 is TGTGCCAGCAGAATTCGGGTCAGCACCGGGGAGCTGTTTTTT.

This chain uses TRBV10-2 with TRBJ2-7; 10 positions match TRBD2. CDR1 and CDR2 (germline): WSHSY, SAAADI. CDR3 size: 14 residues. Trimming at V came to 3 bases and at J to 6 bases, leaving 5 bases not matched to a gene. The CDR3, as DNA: TGCGCCAGCAGTGACCTAGCGGGAGAAAGCGAGCAGTACTTC. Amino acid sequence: CASSDLAGESEQYF.

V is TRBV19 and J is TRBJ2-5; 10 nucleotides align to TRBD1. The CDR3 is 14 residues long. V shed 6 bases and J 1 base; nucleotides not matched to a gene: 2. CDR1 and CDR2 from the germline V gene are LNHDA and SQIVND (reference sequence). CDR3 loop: CASRGQGIQETQYF. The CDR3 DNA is TGTGCCAGTAGGGGACAGGGGATCCAAGAGACCCAGTACTTC.

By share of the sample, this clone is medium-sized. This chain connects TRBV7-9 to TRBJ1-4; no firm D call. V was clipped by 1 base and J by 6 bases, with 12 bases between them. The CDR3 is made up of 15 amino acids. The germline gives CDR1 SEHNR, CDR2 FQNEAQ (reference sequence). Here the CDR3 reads CASSLGDVEDEKLFF. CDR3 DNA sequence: TGTGCCAGCAGCTTAGGGGATGTTGAGGATGAAAAACTGTTTTTT. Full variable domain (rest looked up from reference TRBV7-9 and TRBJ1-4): DTGVSQNPRHKITKRGQNVTFRCDPISEHNRLYWYRQTLGQGPEFLTYFQNEAQLEKSRLLSDRFSAERPKGSFSTLEIQRTEQGDSAMYLCASSLGDVEDEKLFFGSGTQLSVL.